This T cell receptor (beta chain) originates from a study of neurological immune-mediated disorders. The authors produced cDNA by 5'RACE using 10-nucleotide random UMIs. TCRdb passed the 5' RACE reads through MiXCR, listing each CDR3 protein once. This table has 18,000 or so distinct CDR3 sequences, 9.5% to 12% appearing once. This clonotype was picked up many times. Germline assignment: CDR1 MDHEN and CDR2 SYDVKM. This CDR3 is built from 13 residues. J lost 9 bases, V lost 1 base, and 2 bases had no gene match. This sequence originates from a woman aged 45-60 years in good health. The sequencing input was CD8+ T cells from blood. This chain joins TRBV28 and TRBJ2-1, with 8 bases matching TRBD2. CDR3 protein: CASSLLAGSEQFF. As DNA, the CDR3 is TGTGCCAGCAGTTTATTAGCGGGAAGTGAGCAGTTCTTC.